The rows below give T cell receptor beta chains drawn from one sample of a study of T cells in Graves' hyperthyroidism and ophthalmopathy. TCRdb ran MiXCR on the multiplex PCR reads and lists one entry per CDR3 protein. The data hold about 640,000 distinct CDR3 sequences, with 45% observed a single time. Input material: peripheral blood or thyroid tissue (not recorded which). All receptors come from an adult man with Graves' disease, either hyperthyroidism or ophthalmopathy (not recorded which). Both conserved end residues are part of each CDR3. The D gene is left open where the match is weak. Expanded clones are given a class, and other clones once, few, many or no size at all.

d_gene	v_gene	j_gene	abundance	CDR3aa	CDR3nt
.	TRBV19	TRBJ2-7	few	CASSSSPTAEQYF	TGTGCCAGTAGTTCTAGTCCGACGGCCGAGCAGTACTTC
TRBD1	TRBV7-9	TRBJ1-1	once	CASGSQGGDRSPAAFF	TGTGCCAGCGGCTCCCAAGGCGGGGACAGGTCACCCGCCGCTTTCTTT
.	TRBV12-3/TRBV12-4	TRBJ2-5	.	CASRTDTKETQYF	TGTGCCAGCAGGACCGACACTAAAGAGACCCAGTACTTC
.	TRBV7-8	TRBJ1-6	many	CASSLVSSGVRSPLHF	TGTGCCAGCAGCTTAGTCAGCTCGGGGGTTAGGTCACCCCTCCACTTT
.	TRBV2	TRBJ1-6	.	CASKTRGSPLHF	TGTGCCAGCAAGACAAGGGGCTCACCCCTCCACTTT
.	TRBV29-1	TRBJ1-1	many	CSVKRRAEGTEAFF	TGCAGCGTCAAGCGCAGGGCGGAGGGAACTGAAGCTTTCTTT
.	TRBV14	TRBJ2-5	.	CASSQEEDRQETQYF	TGTGCCAGCAGCCAAGAGGAGGACCGCCAAGAGACCCAGTACTTC
.	TRBV20-1	TRBJ2-2	.	CSAREGQKNTGELFF	TGCAGTGCTAGAGAAGGACAGAAAAACACCGGGGAGCTGTTTTTT
.	TRBV20-1	TRBJ1-1	.	CSAPTDPNTEAFF	TGCAGTGCGCCGACAGACCCGAACACTGAAGCTTTCTTT
.	TRBV7-9	TRBJ1-4	many	CASSLEWSEKLFF	TGTGCCAGCAGCTTAGAATGGTCCGAAAAACTGTTTTTT
TRBD2	TRBV24-1	TRBJ2-7	.	CATSAPGLAGDEQYF	TGTGCCACCAGTGCACCGGGACTAGCGGGGGACGAGCAGTACTTC
.	TRBV12-3/TRBV12-4	TRBJ1-2	.	CASSLIQGGYTF	TGTGCCAGCAGTTTAATCCAGGGGGGCTACACCTTC
.	TRBV6-5	TRBJ2-7	.	CASRAKEFVHEQYF	TGTGCCAGCAGAGCGAAGGAATTTGTCCACGAGCAGTACTTC
.	TRBV7-2	TRBJ1-2	once	CASSLVVGAPNYGYTF	TGTGCCAGCAGCTTAGTCGTCGGGGCGCCTAACTATGGCTACACCTTC
.	TRBV2	TRBJ2-5	.	CASSVEGEETQYF	TGTGCCAGCAGTGTGGAGGGAGAAGAGACCCAGTACTTC
.	TRBV6-6	TRBJ2-7	many	CASSYGQLGPNYEQYF	TGTGCCAGCAGTTATGGGCAGCTAGGCCCTAACTACGAGCAGTACTTC
TRBD1	TRBV20-1	TRBJ2-7	.	CSARGMTGDADEQYF	TGCAGTGCTAGAGGGATGACAGGGGACGCGGACGAGCAGTACTTC
TRBD1	TRBV6-5	TRBJ1-6	.	CAISYKGANSPLHF	TGTGCCATCAGTTACAAGGGGGCTAATTCACCCCTCCACTTT
.	TRBV7-3	TRBJ2-5	many	CASSPGGTETQYF	TGTGCCAGCAGCCCTGGGGGAACCGAGACCCAGTACTTC
TRBD2	TRBV20-1	TRBJ2-2	.	CSAQTSGQSYELFF	TGCAGTGCTCAGACTAGCGGGCAGTCCTACGAGCTGTTTTTT
TRBD1	TRBV7-9	TRBJ1-2	.	CASSQDRTGGYGYTF	TGTGCCAGCAGCCAAGATCGAACAGGGGGCTATGGCTACACCTTC
.	TRBV29-1	TRBJ1-5	.	CSLGDSNQPQHF	TGCAGCTTGGGGGACAGCAATCAGCCCCAGCATTTT
TRBD1	TRBV9	TRBJ1-1	.	CASSQQGLNTEAFF	TGTGCCAGCAGCCAACAGGGGTTGAACACTGAAGCTTTCTTT
TRBD1	TRBV7-9	TRBJ2-7	.	CASTPDRGDEQYF	TGTGCCAGCACCCCCGACAGGGGCGACGAGCAGTACTTC
.	TRBV2	TRBJ1-3	many	CASSEGQGPNTIYF	TGTGCCAGCAGTGAAGGGCAGGGACCAAACACCATATATTTT
TRBD1	TRBV7-8	TRBJ1-3	.	CASSLRGQGVSTIYF	TGTGCCAGCAGCTTACGGGGACAGGGGGTATCTACCATATATTTT
TRBD1	TRBV29-1	TRBJ1-4	.	CSVAAQGAEKLFF	TGCAGCGTCGCCGCACAGGGGGCCGAAAAACTGTTTTTT
TRBD2	TRBV7-8	TRBJ2-5	.	CASSLRSSGLAETQYF	TGTGCCAGCAGCTTACGGTCTAGCGGCCTTGCAGAGACCCAGTACTTC
.	TRBV19	TRBJ1-6	many	CASSIGDSPLHF	TGTGCCAGTAGTATAGGGGATTCACCCCTCCACTTT
.	TRBV2	TRBJ1-6	few	CASSDYRRASSPLHF	TGTGCCAGCAGTGATTACAGGAGGGCTAGTTCACCCCTCCACTTT
.	TRBV20-1	TRBJ1-1	.	CSARGGFRADTRAFF	TGCAGTGCTAGAGGGGGATTTAGGGCCGATACAAGGGCTTTCTTT
.	TRBV7-3	TRBJ1-1	.	CASSSSTGWNTEAFF	TGTGCCAGCAGCAGCTCGACAGGATGGAACACTGAAGCTTTCTTT
TRBD2	TRBV7-6	TRBJ2-7	.	CASSSGLAGFDYEQYF	TGTGCCAGCAGCTCTGGACTAGCGGGATTCGACTACGAGCAGTACTTC
.	TRBV7-3	TRBJ1-1	once	CASSEYNSEAFF	TGTGCCAGCAGTGAATACAACAGTGAAGCTTTCTTT
.	TRBV5-1	TRBJ1-5	.	CASSTSGAQPQHF	TGCGCCAGCAGCACTTCGGGGGCTCAGCCCCAGCATTTT
.	TRBV7-9	TRBJ1-2	few	CASSDRNNYGYTF	TGTGCCAGCAGCGACCGAAATAACTATGGCTACACCTTC
.	TRBV5-1	TRBJ1-1	.	CASSPGPPGTEAFF	TGCGCCAGCAGCCCCGGACCCCCCGGCACTGAAGCTTTCTTT
.	TRBV6-5	TRBJ2-5	.	CASTLGTQYF	TGTGCCAGCACCCTCGGGACCCAGTACTTC
.	TRBV29-1	TRBJ2-7	many	CSVSAQAFEQYF	TGCAGCGTTTCGGCACAGGCGTTCGAGCAGTACTTC
TRBD1	TRBV29-1	TRBJ1-1	.	CSDSDRDSTEAFF	TGCAGCGACAGTGACAGGGATTCCACTGAAGCTTTCTTT
TRBD2	TRBV11-2	TRBJ2-7	.	CASSVTGLAGGPSYEQYF	TGTGCCAGCAGCGTGACGGGACTAGCGGGAGGGCCCTCTTACGAGCAGTACTTC
.	TRBV10-3	TRBJ1-5	.	CASSLWREIQNRQPQHF	TGTGCCAGCAGTTTGTGGCGGGAGATCCAGAACCGTCAGCCCCAGCATTTT
.	TRBV29-1	TRBJ2-3	.	CSVALGRTDTQYF	TGCAGCGTTGCTTTGGGGCGCACAGATACGCAGTATTTT
.	TRBV7-9	TRBJ1-4	many	CASSLLAGNEKLFF	TGTGCCAGCAGCTTACTCGCGGGTAATGAAAAACTGTTTTTT
TRBD2	TRBV2	TRBJ2-2	few	CARRGALAGETGELFF	TGTGCCAGACGAGGGGCGCTAGCGGGGGAGACCGGGGAGCTGTTTTTT
.	TRBV20-1	TRBJ1-6	.	CSASRTATLSSPLHF	TGCAGTGCTAGCAGGACAGCCACTTTGAGTTCACCCCTCCACTTT
TRBD1	TRBV7-2	TRBJ1-2	.	CASSLGSQGNYGYTF	TGTGCCAGCAGTCTGGGGTCACAGGGGAACTATGGCTACACCTTC
TRBD1	TRBV10-3	TRBJ2-2	many	CAISRTGAGELFF	TGTGCCATCAGTCGGACAGGGGCCGGGGAGCTGTTTTTT
TRBD1	TRBV20-1	TRBJ1-4	few	CSGQGARGEKLFF	TGCAGTGGACAGGGGGCGCGAGGAGAAAAACTGTTTTTT
.	TRBV5-1	TRBJ1-1	.	CASSLDGHFLRTEAFF	TGCGCCAGCAGCTTGGACGGACACTTCTTACGAACTGAAGCTTTCTTT
.	TRBV6-5	TRBJ2-7	.	CASSYSILGYYEQYF	TGTGCCAGCAGTTACTCGATCCTAGGCTACTACGAGCAGTACTTC